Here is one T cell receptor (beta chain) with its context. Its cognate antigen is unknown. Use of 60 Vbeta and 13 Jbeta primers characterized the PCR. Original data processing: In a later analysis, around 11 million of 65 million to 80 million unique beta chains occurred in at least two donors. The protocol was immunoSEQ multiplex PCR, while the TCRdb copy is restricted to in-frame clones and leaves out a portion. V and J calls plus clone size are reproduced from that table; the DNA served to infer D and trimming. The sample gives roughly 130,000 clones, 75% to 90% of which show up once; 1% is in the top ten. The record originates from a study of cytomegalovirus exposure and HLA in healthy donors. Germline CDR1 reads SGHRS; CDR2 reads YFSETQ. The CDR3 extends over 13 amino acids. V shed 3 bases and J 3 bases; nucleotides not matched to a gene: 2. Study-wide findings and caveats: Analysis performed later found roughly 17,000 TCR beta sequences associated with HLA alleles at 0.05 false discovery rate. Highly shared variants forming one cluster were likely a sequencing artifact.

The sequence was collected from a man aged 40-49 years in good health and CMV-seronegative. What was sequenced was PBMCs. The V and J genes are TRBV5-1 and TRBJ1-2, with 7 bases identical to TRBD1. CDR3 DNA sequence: TGCGCCAGCAGCTCAACAGGGGACTATGGCTACACCTTC. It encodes CASSSTGDYGYTF.